Here is one T cell receptor (beta chain) with its context. Its target is not known. Naive CD8 populations comprised CD45RO-negative cells positively selected for CCR7, excluding terminally differentiated effector memory CD45RA+ cells. Sequencing used immunoSEQ multiplex PCR; TCRdb keeps in-frame clones, though not all of them. Altogether roughly 850,000 clones are present, 95% to 97% being singletons, with the ten largest covering less than 0.3%. This entry is derived from a study of shared clonotypes between healthy human individuals. CDR1 and CDR2 from the germline V gene are SGDLS and YYNGEE. CDR3 length: 11 residues. Deletions cut 7 bases from V and 9 bases from J, with 11 bases between. Study-wide results and caveats: Only blood samples were collected, and tissue repertoires likely differ.

The sample taken for sequencing was naive CD8+ T cells sorted from blood. The rearrangement joins TRBV9 to TRBJ2-1; the D gene is possibly TRBD2 (6 bases). This receptor was obtained from a man aged 30-40 years in good health. The CDR3 bases are TGTGCCAGCGGAGGGAGGACTGAGCAGTTCTTC. Its translation is CASGGRTEQFF.